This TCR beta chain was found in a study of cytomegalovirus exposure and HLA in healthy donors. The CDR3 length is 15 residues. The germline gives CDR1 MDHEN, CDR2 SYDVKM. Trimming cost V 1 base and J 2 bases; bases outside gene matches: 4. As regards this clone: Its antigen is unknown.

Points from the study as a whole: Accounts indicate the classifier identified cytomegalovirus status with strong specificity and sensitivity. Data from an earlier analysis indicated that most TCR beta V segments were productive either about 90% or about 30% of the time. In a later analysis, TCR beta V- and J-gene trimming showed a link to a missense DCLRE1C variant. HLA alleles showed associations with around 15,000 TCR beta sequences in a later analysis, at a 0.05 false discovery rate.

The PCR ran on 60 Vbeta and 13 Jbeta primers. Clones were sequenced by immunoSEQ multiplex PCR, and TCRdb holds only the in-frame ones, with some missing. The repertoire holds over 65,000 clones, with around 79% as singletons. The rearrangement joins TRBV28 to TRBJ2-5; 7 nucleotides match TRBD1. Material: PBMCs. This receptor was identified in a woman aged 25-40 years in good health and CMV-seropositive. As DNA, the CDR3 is TGTGCCAGCAGTTTATACCGACAGGGTCAAGAGACCCAGTACTTC. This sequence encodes CASSLYRQGQETQYF.